The 5 T cell receptor beta chains in this list originate from one sample, sequenced in a study of blood T cell repertoires in COVID-19. This table comes from immunoSEQ multiplex PCR, and its TCRdb copy is limited to in-frame clones, with some not included. The table records under 350,000 clones, 86% of them present only once. The sample taken for sequencing was PBMCs or T cells enriched from blood (not recorded which). These TCRs come from a man in his thirties or forties who had recovered from COVID-19.

This sequence joins TRBV20-1 and TRBJ1-4; D remains unclear. CDR3 size: 11 residues. V dropped 6 bases and J dropped 8 bases, with 10 bases sitting between them. Germline V gene data show CDR1 as DFQATT and CDR2 as SNEGSKA (reference sequence). The CDR3 is CSAGRWEKLFF. Here the CDR3 DNA reads TGCAGTGCGGGCCGATGGGAAAAACTGTTTTTT.

The DNA of the CDR3 is TGTGCCAGCAGCTCTCGCGGGTCTTTTGAAGCTTTCTTT. Amino acid sequence: CASSSRGSFEAFF. This chain uses TRBV6-5 with TRBJ1-1; D is uncertain. CDR3 size: 13 residues. V was cut by 6 bases and J by 7 bases, with 15 bases left in between. Germline V gene lookup returns CDR1 MNHEY and CDR2 SVGAGI.

This clone showed up just once. The chain employs TRBV11-2 and TRBJ2-7, with a weak D call TRBD1 (5 bases). The V gene's germline CDR1 is SGHAT and CDR2 FQNNGV. The length of the CDR3 is 15 residues. Trimming took off 4 bases at V and 2 bases at J, with 15 bases between the two ends. The chain's CDR3 is CASSWGGLDPYEQYF. CDR3 DNA sequence: TGTGCCAGCAGCTGGGGCGGCCTAGACCCCTACGAGCAGTACTTC.

In regard to this clone: A clone one base away is much larger, so this may be a read error. The chain recombines TRBV2 with TRBJ2-5; TRBD1 matches at 7 bases. The CDR3 length is 13 residues. CDR1 and CDR2 (germline): SNHLY, FYNNEI. V dropped 7 bases and J dropped 0; count of bases not matched to a gene: 2. CDR3: CASKDRYQETQYF. The CDR3 coding sequence is TGTGCCAGCAAGGACAGGTACCAAGAGACCCAGTACTTC.

The V call is TRBV5-1, the J call TRBJ2-5; TRBD2 matches at 12 bases. The CDR3 runs 18 residues. V was clipped by 4 bases and J by 4 bases; unmatched bases: 14. Per germline, CDR1 SGHRS and CDR2 YFSETQ. DNA of the CDR3: TGCGCCAGCAGCGCCCAGACTAGCGGGAGTATCGGGCGAGAGACCCAGTACTTC. This encodes CASSAQTSGSIGRETQYF.